Detailed here is one TCR beta chain. Its matching antigen is unknown. Clones were read by immunoSEQ multiplex PCR, and TCRdb kept only the in-frame ones, dropping some. The table lists approximately 130,000 clones, approximately 83% of them singletons. The data originate from a study of T cell responses to AZD1222 COVID-19 vaccine. Study-wide context: Second-dose recipients at about 4 or about 12 weeks were treated as one pooled group.

Losses at the gene ends were 2 bases for V and 8 bases for J; bases not matched to a gene: 6. The germline V gene has CDR1 SGHTA and CDR2 FQGNSA. This CDR3 comprises 16 residues. Findings of the study overall: There were mostly white British donors and more females than males, and clonal diversity was possibly underestimated.

The J gene is TRBJ2-1, the V gene TRBV7-2, with 13 bases identical to TRBD2. This material consisted of peripheral blood, taken on day 0 of AZD1222 vaccination. The clonotype was recovered from an adult in good health. CDR3 nucleotide sequence: TGTGCCAGCAGCTTATCCAGACTAGCGGGGGGCCATGAGCAGTTCTTC. Protein: CASSLSRLAGGHEQFF.